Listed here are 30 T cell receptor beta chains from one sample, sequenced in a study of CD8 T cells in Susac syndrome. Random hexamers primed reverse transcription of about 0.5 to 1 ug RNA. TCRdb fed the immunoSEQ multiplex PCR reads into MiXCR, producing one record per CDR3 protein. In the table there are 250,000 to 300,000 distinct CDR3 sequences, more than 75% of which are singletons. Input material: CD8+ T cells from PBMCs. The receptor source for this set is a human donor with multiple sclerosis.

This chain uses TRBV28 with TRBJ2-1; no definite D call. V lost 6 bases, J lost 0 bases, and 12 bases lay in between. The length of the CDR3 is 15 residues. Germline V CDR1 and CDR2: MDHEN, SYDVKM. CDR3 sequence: CASSFLRGSYNEQFF. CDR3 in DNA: TGTGCCAGCAGCTTTCTCCGTGGCTCCTACAATGAGCAGTTCTTC.

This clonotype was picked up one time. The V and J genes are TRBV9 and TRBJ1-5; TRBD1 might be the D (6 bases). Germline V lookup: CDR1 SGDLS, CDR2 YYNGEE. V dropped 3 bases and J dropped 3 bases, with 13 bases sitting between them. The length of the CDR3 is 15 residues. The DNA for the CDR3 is TGTGCCAGCAGCGAACGCGGGACATCCAATCAGCCCCAGCATTTT. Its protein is CASSERGTSNQPQHF.

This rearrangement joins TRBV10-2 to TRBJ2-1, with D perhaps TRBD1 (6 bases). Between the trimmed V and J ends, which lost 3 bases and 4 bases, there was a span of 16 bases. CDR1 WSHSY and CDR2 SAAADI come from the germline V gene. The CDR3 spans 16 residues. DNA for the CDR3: TGCGCCAGCAGTGAATCCAGGAGTCAGGGGTACAATGAGCAGTTCTTC. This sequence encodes CASSESRSQGYNEQFF.

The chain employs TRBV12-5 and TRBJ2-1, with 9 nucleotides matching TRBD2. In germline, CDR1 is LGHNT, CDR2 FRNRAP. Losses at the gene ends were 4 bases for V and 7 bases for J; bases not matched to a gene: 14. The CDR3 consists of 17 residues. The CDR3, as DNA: TGTGCTAGTGGTTCCCTCGGGAGTAGCGGGAGTGTGAATGAGCAGTTCTTC. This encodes CASGSLGSSGSVNEQFF.

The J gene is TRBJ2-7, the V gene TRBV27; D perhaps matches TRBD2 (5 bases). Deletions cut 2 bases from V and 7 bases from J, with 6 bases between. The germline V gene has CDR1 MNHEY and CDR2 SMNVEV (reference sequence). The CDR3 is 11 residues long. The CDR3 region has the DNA TGTGCCAGCAGTTTAGCGGGTGAGCAGTACTTC. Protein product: CASSLAGEQYF.

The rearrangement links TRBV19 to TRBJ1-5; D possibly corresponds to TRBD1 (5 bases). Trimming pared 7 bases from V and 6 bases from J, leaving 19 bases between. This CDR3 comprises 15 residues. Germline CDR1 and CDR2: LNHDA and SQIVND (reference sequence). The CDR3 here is CASTLFGGVSQPQHF. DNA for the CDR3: TGTGCCAGTACCCTGTTTGGGGGAGTCAGTCAGCCCCAGCATTTT. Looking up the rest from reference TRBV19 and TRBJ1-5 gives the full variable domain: DGGITQSPKYLFRKEGQNVTLSCEQNLNHDAMYWYRQDPGQGLRLIYYSQIVNDFQKGDIAEGYSVSREKKESFPLTVTSAQKNPTAFYLCASTLFGGVSQPQHFGDGTRLSIL.

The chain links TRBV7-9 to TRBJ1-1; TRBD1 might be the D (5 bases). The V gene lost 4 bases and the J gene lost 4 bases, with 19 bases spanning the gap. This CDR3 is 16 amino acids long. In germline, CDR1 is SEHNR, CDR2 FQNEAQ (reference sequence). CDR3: CASSSPQRGGVTEAFF. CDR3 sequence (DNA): TGTGCCAGCAGCTCCCCCCAGAGGGGAGGGGTCACTGAAGCTTTCTTT.

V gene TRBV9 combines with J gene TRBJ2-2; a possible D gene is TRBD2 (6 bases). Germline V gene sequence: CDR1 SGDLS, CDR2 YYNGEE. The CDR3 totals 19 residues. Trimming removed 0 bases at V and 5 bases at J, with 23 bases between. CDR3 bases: TGTGCCAGCAGCGTAGCTCAACTTTTCGGAGGGAGAGGGACCGGGGAGCTGTTTTTT. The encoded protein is CASSVAQLFGGRGTGELFF.

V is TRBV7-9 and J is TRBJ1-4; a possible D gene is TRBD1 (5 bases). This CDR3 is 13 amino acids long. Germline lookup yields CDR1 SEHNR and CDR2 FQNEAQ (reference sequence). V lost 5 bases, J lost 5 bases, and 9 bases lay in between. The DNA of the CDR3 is TGTGCCAGCAGCCCTGGGGGAAATGAAAAACTGTTTTTT. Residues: CASSPGGNEKLFF. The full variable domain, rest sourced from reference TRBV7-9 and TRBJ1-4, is DTGVSQNPRHKITKRGQNVTFRCDPISEHNRLYWYRQTLGQGPEFLTYFQNEAQLEKSRLLSDRFSAERPKGSFSTLEIQRTEQGDSAMYLCASSPGGNEKLFFGSGTQLSVL.

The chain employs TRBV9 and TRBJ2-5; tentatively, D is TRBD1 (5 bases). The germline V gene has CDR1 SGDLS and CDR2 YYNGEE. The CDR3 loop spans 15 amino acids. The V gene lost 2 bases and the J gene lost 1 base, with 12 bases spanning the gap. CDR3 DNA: TGTGCCAGCAGCGTTGATACAGGCTTCCAAGAGACCCAGTACTTC. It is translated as CASSVDTGFQETQYF.

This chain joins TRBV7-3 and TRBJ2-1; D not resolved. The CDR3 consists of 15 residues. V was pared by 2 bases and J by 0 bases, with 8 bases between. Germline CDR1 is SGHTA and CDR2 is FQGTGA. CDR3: CASSLGHLSYNEQFF. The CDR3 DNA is TGTGCCAGCAGCTTAGGGCACCTCTCCTACAATGAGCAGTTCTTC.

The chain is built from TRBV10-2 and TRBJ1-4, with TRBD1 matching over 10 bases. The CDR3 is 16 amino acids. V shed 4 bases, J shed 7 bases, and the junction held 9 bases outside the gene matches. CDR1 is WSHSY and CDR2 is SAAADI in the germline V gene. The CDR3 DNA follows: TGCGCCAGCAGTGGAACCCGGGACAGGGGAAGTGAAAAACTGTTTTTT. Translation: CASSGTRDRGSEKLFF.

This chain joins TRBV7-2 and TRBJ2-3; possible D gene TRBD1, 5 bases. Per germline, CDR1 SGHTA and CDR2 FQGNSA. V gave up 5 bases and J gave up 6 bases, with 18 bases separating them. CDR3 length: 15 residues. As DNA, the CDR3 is TGTGCCAGCAGCCCCCTACAGGCGCTGGGTGATACGCAGTATTTT. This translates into CASSPLQALGDTQYF.

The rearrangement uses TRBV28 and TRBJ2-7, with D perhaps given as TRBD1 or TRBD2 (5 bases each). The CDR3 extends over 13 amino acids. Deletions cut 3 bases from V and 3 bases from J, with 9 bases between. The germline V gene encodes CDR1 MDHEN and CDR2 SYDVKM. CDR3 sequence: CASSFGGFYEQYF. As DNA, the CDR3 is TGTGCCAGCAGTTTTGGGGGTTTCTACGAGCAGTACTTC.

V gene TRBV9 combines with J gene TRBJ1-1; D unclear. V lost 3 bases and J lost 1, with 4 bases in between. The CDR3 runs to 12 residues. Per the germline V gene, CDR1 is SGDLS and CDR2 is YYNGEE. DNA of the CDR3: TGTGCCAGCAGCGCAGCGAACACTGAAGCTTTCTTT. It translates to CASSAANTEAFF. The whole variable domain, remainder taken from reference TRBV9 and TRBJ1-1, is DSGVTQTPKHLITATGQRVTLRCSPRSGDLSVYWYQQSLDQGLQFLIQYYNGEERAKGNILERFSAQQFPDLHSELNLSSLELGDSALYFCASSAANTEAFFGQGTRLTVV.

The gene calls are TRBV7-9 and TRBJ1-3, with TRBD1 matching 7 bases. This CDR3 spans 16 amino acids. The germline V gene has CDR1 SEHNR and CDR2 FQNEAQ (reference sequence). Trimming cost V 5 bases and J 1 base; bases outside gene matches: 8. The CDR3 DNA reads TGTGCCAGCAGCGACAGGGATGGGTCTTCTGGAAACACCATATATTTT. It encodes CASSDRDGSSGNTIYF.

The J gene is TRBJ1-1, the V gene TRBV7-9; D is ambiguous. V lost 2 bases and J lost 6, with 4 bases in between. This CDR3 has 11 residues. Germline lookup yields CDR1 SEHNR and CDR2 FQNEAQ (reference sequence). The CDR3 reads CASSLTAEAFF. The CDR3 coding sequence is TGTGCCAGCAGCTTAACAGCTGAAGCTTTCTTT.

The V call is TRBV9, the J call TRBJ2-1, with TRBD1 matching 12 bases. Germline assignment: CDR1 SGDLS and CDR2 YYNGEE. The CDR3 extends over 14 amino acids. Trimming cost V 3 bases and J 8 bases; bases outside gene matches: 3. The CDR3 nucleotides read TGTGCCAGCAGCGAGGGGACAGGGGGCTATGAGCAGTTCTTC. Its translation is CASSEGTGGYEQFF.

The CDR3: CASRQTGYTEAFF. The CDR3 DNA is TGCGCCAGCAGACAAACAGGGTACACTGAAGCTTTCTTT. V gene TRBV5-1 combines with J gene TRBJ1-1, with a weak D call TRBD1 (6 bases). This CDR3 comprises 13 residues. Germline CDR1 is SGHRS and CDR2 is YFSETQ. Trimming shortened V by 5 bases and J by 3 bases, and 11 bases separated the two germline ends. Complete variable domain (other parts from reference TRBV5-1 and TRBJ1-1): KAGVTQTPRYLIKTRGQQVTLSCSPISGHRSVSWYQQTPGQGLQFLFEYFSETQRNKGNFPGRFSGRQFSNSRSEMNVSTLELGDSALYLCASRQTGYTEAFFGQGTRLTVV.

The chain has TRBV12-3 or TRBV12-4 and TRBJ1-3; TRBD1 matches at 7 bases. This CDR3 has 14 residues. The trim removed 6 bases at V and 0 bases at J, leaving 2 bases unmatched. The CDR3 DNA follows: TGTGCCAGCAGGTCAGGGGGCTCTGGAAACACCATATATTTT. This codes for CASRSGGSGNTIYF.

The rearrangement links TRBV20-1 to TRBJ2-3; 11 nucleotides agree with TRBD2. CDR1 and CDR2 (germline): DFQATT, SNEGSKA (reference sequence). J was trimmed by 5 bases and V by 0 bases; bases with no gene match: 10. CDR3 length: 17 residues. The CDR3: CSARDPFTSGSGDTQYF. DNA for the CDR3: TGCAGTGCTAGAGACCCCTTTACTAGCGGGAGTGGAGATACGCAGTATTTT.

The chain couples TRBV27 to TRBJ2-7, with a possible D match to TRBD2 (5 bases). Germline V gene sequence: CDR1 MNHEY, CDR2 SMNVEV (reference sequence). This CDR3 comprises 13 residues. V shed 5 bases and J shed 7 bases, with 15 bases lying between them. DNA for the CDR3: TGTGCCAGCAGTCTTAGGTCGAGGGCTGAGCAGTACTTC. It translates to CASSLRSRAEQYF.

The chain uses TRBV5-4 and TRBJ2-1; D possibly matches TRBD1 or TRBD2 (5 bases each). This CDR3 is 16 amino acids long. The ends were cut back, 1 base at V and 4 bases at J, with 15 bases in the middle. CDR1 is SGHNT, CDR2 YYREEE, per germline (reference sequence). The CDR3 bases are TGTGCCAGCAGCTTGTTCCCTGCTGAGGGGTACAATGAGCAGTTCTTC. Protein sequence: CASSLFPAEGYNEQFF.

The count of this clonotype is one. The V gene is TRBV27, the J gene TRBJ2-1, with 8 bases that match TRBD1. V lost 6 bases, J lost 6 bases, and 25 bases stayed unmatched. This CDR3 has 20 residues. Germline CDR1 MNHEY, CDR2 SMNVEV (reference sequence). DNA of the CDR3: TGTGCCAGCAGCCCCTTAACTCCTAGCCCACACTCGGGGACAGGCAATGAGCAGTTCTTC. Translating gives CASSPLTPSPHSGTGNEQFF.

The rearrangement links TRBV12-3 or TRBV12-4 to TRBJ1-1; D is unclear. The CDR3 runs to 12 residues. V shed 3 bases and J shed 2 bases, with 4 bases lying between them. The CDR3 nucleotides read TGTGCCAGCAGTTTCCGTAACACTGAAGCTTTCTTT. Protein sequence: CASSFRNTEAFF.

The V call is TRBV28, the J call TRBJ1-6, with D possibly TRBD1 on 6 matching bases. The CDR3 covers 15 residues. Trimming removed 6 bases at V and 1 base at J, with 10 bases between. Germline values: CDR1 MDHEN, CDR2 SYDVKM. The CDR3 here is CASSQQGSYNSPLHF. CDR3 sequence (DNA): TGTGCCAGCAGCCAACAGGGTTCCTATAATTCACCCCTCCACTTT.

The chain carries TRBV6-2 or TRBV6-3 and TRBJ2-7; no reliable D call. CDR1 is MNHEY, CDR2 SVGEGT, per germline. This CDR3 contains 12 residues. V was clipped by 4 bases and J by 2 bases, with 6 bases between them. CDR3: CASSLNPYEQYF. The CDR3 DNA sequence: TGTGCCAGCAGTTTGAACCCCTACGAGCAGTACTTC.

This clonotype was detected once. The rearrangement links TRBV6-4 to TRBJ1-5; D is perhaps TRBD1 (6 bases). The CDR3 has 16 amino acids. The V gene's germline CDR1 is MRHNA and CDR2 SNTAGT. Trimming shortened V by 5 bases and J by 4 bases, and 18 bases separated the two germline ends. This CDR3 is CASSHPDRRKNQPQHF. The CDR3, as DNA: TGTGCCAGCAGTCACCCGGACAGAAGAAAGAATCAGCCCCAGCATTTT.

CDR3 amino acids: CASSSFEGVEETQYF. The CDR3 bases are TGTGCCAGCAGCTCTTTTGAGGGGGTTGAAGAGACCCAGTACTTC. V is TRBV12-3 or TRBV12-4 and J is TRBJ2-5; possible D gene TRBD1, 6 bases. The CDR3 consists of 15 residues. V was clipped by 6 bases and J by 3 bases, with 17 bases between them.

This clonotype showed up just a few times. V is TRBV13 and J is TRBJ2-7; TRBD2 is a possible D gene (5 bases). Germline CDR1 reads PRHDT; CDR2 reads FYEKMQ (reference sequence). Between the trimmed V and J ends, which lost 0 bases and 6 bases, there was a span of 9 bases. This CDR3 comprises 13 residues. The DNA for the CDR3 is TGTGCCAGCAGCTTAGGGTTACGGGGCGAGCAGTACTTC. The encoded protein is CASSLGLRGEQYF.